A single sample is the source of the 10 T cell receptor beta chains below, sequenced in a study of T cell changes during pregnancy in multiple sclerosis. Here immunoSEQ multiplex PCR was the method, and the copy in TCRdb shows in-frame clones only, minus some. Counted here are 30,000 to 50,000 clones, 91% occurring once; the ten biggest clones make up 0.45% to 0.55%. The sample was CD4+ T cells from peripheral blood mononuclear cells, taken in the third trimester of pregnancy. These TCRs come from a female donor in good health, enrolled as a control in a pregnancy study.

V is TRBV29-1 and J is TRBJ2-7; tentatively, D is TRBD1 (6 bases). V lost 7 bases and J 1 base, leaving 8 bases between the germline ends. This CDR3 comprises 11 residues. Germline V CDR1 and CDR2: SQVTM, ANQGSEA. The DNA for the CDR3 is TGCAGCGCCGGACAGTCCTACGAGCAGTACTTC. It specifies CSAGQSYEQYF.

V is TRBV5-1 and J is TRBJ2-7, with TRBD2 identical over 7 bases. CDR3 size: 13 residues. Trimming cost V 4 bases and J 6 bases; bases outside gene matches: 7. Germline CDR1 is SGHRS and CDR2 is YFSETQ. In nucleotides, the CDR3 is TGCGCCAGCAGCCCCGTCCCGGGGGGCGAGCAGTACTTC. Translating gives CASSPVPGGEQYF.

The rearrangement links TRBV7-2 to TRBJ1-4, with a possible D match to TRBD1 (6 bases). Between the trimmed V and J ends, which lost 5 bases and 7 bases, there was a span of 17 bases. Looked up from germline, CDR1 is SGHTA and CDR2 is FQGNSA. This CDR3 has 15 amino acids. Here the CDR3 reads CASSPRRQVGEKLFF. Written as DNA, the CDR3 is TGTGCCAGCAGCCCACGAAGACAGGTCGGTGAAAAACTGTTTTTT.

Only a few counts were recorded for this clone. V is TRBV4-3 and J is TRBJ2-7, with 7 bases that match TRBD2. CDR1 and CDR2 from the germline V gene are LGHNA and YSLEER. V lost 2 bases, J lost 3 bases, and 7 bases stayed unmatched. The CDR3 has 15 residues. The CDR3 here is CASSQQRTSFYEQYF. DNA for the CDR3: TGCGCCAGCAGCCAACAGAGGACTAGTTTCTACGAGCAGTACTTC.

The rearrangement joins TRBV9 to TRBJ1-2, with 8 bases lining up with TRBD1. CDR1 and CDR2 (germline): SGDLS, YYNGEE. V shed 3 bases and J 4 bases; nucleotides not matched to a gene: 11. The CDR3 spans 16 residues. The DNA of the CDR3 is TGTGCCAGCAGCGGACTAGGGACAGGTGGGGCCTATGGCTACACCTTC. It is translated as CASSGLGTGGAYGYTF.

V usage is TRBV6-4 and J usage is TRBJ2-3; a possible D gene is TRBD2 (6 bases). Trimming stripped 2 bases from V and 2 bases from J, with 11 bases between. The CDR3 is 15 amino acids. The germline CDR1 and CDR2 sequences are MRHNA and SNTAGT. The CDR3 loop is CASSDGGDPTDTQYF. The CDR3 DNA follows: TGTGCCAGCAGTGACGGCGGGGACCCCACAGATACGCAGTATTTT.

This clone came up a few times. The V and J genes are TRBV7-8 and TRBJ2-1; TRBD2 aligns across 8 bases. The CDR3 has 15 residues. Losses at the gene ends were 5 bases for V and 4 bases for J; bases not matched to a gene: 7. Germline V gene data show CDR1 as SGHVS and CDR2 as FQNEAQ. The CDR3 reads CASSGPGGPYNEQFF. In DNA, the CDR3 is TGTGCCAGCAGCGGGCCGGGGGGGCCTTACAATGAGCAGTTCTTC.

The CDR3 is CASSLEPAGFDEQYF. CDR3 nucleotide sequence: TGCGCCAGCAGCTTGGAACCGGCAGGCTTCGACGAGCAGTACTTC. This chain connects TRBV5-1 to TRBJ2-7; no reliable D call. CDR3 length: 15 amino acids. Germline V gene data show CDR1 as SGHRS and CDR2 as YFSETQ. The ends were cut back, 0 bases at V and 5 bases at J, with 15 bases in the middle.

As to this clone: Other DNA sequences of this sample code for an identical CDR3. V usage is TRBV5-1 and J usage is TRBJ2-5; D gene ambiguous. In germline, CDR1 is SGHRS, CDR2 YFSETQ. The CDR3 extends over 15 amino acids. With 5 bases removed from V and 5 bases from J, the gap between germline ends came to 19 bases. As DNA, the CDR3 is TGCGCCAGCAGTTACGGTAGCTCCTTCGGGGAGACCCAGTACTTC. It is translated as CASSYGSSFGETQYF.

V is TRBV5-6 and J is TRBJ2-5; a possible D gene is TRBD2 (5 bases). Germline loops: CDR1 SGHDT, CDR2 YYEEEE. CDR3 length: 14 amino acids. V was shortened by 3 bases and J by 0 bases, with 9 bases between the two germline ends. CDR3 coding DNA: TGTGCCAGCAGCTCTGGACTCAACCAAGAGACCCAGTACTTC. This gives the protein CASSSGLNQETQYF.